The rows below give T cell receptor beta chains drawn from one sample of a study of blood T cell repertoires in COVID-19. Using immunoSEQ multiplex PCR, the repertoire was profiled, and TCRdb retains in-frame clones only, with some absent. In the table there are tens of thousands of clones, approximately 75% of which are singletons. Material: peripheral blood. All receptors derive from a woman aged 50 to 65 with acute or convalescent COVID-19. Each CDR3 is given with its conserved first and last residue. Fields, in order: clone size, D gene, V gene, J gene, CDR3 protein, CDR3 DNA. D genes are given only for firm matches. Only some rows state a clone size, as once, few, many or a class for expanded clones.

size: many; D: TRBD1; V: TRBV6-1; J: TRBJ1-1; CDR3: CASSEGRDRVYTEAFF; DNA: TGTGCCAGCAGTGAAGGGAGAGACAGGGTCTACACTGAAGCTTTCTTT
size: .; D: .; V: TRBV3-1/TRBV3-2; J: TRBJ2-1; CDR3: CASSQDGSGEQFF; DNA: TGTGCCAGCAGCCAAGATGGGAGCGGTGAGCAGTTCTTC
size: .; D: TRBD1; V: TRBV6-5; J: TRBJ2-5; CDR3: CASSSLGQGAGETQYF; DNA: TGTGCCAGCAGTTCTTTGGGACAGGGGGCTGGTGAGACCCAGTACTTC
size: few; D: .; V: TRBV19; J: TRBJ2-7; CDR3: CASRKDTSSYEQYF; DNA: TGTGCCAGTAGAAAGGACACCAGCTCCTACGAGCAGTACTTC
size: .; D: .; V: TRBV6-6; J: TRBJ1-3; CDR3: CASSTRDLFSGNTIYF; DNA: TGTGCCAGCAGTACCCGGGATCTTTTCTCTGGAAACACCATATATTTT
size: .; D: TRBD1; V: TRBV6-2/TRBV6-3; J: TRBJ2-7; CDR3: CASSYSSTGAYEQYF; DNA: TGTGCCAGCAGTTACTCGAGCACAGGGGCCTACGAGCAGTACTTC
size: .; D: TRBD1; V: TRBV23-1; J: TRBJ2-4; CDR3: CASSCRDSVSLIAKNIQYF; DNA: TGCGCCAGCAGTTGTAGGGACAGCGTTAGCTTAATAGCCAAAAACATTCAGTACTTC
size: few; D: .; V: TRBV12-3/TRBV12-4; J: TRBJ1-1; CDR3: CASSYADEAFF; DNA: TGTGCCAGCAGTTACGCAGATGAAGCTTTCTTT
size: few; D: TRBD1; V: TRBV7-2; J: TRBJ1-6; CDR3: CASSLDRGYSPLHF; DNA: TGTGCCAGCAGCTTAGACAGGGGATATTCACCCCTCCACTTT
size: .; D: TRBD1; V: TRBV10-3; J: TRBJ1-2; CDR3: CAISEGQGPNYGYTF; DNA: TGTGCCATCAGTGAAGGACAGGGACCCAACTATGGCTACACCTTC
size: .; D: .; V: TRBV28; J: TRBJ1-2; CDR3: CASSPGSYGYTF; DNA: TGTGCCAGCAGTCCGGGATCCTATGGCTACACCTTC
size: .; D: TRBD1; V: TRBV13; J: TRBJ1-2; CDR3: CASSLVWGTGVGYTF; DNA: TGTGCCAGCAGCTTAGTGTGGGGGACAGGGGTTGGCTACACCTTC
size: .; D: .; V: TRBV29-1; J: TRBJ2-2; CDR3: CSVGAGVTGELFF; DNA: TGCAGCGTTGGGGCAGGGGTCACCGGGGAGCTGTTTTTT
size: .; D: TRBD1; V: TRBV5-5; J: TRBJ1-1; CDR3: CASSWDRGHDEAFF; DNA: TGTGCCAGCAGCTGGGACAGGGGGCATGATGAAGCTTTCTTT
size: .; D: TRBD1; V: TRBV6-5; J: TRBJ1-6; CDR3: CASRLGAGGNSPLHF; DNA: TGTGCCAGCAGACTCGGGGCAGGGGGCAATTCACCCCTCCACTTT
size: .; D: .; V: TRBV20-1; J: TRBJ1-1; CDR3: CSARSGQAFF; DNA: TGCAGTGCTAGGTCGGGTCAAGCTTTCTTT
size: .; D: TRBD1; V: TRBV6-6; J: TRBJ1-1; CDR3: CASSPGTENTEAFF; DNA: TGTGCCAGCAGTCCCGGGACAGAGAACACTGAAGCTTTCTTT
size: once; D: TRBD2; V: TRBV5-1; J: TRBJ2-2; CDR3: CASTGSSGAGTGELFF; DNA: TGCGCCAGCACCGGTTCTAGCGGGGCGGGAACCGGGGAGCTGTTTTTT
size: .; D: .; V: TRBV9; J: TRBJ1-1; CDR3: CASSGGSGGEAFF; DNA: TGTGCCAGCAGCGGAGGTTCTGGTGGGGAAGCTTTCTTT
size: .; D: .; V: TRBV30; J: TRBJ2-7; CDR3: CAWTQGPYEQYF; DNA: TGTGCCTGGACGCAGGGTCCCTACGAGCAGTACTTC
size: .; D: TRBD1; V: TRBV5-6; J: TRBJ1-6; CDR3: CASRFRGTGLSPLHF; DNA: TGTGCCAGCAGGTTCAGGGGGACAGGACTGTCACCCCTCCACTTT
size: .; D: .; V: TRBV19; J: TRBJ1-2; CDR3: CASTPQGLTYGYTF; DNA: TGTGCCAGTACCCCACAGGGATTAACCTATGGCTACACCTTC
size: .; D: TRBD1; V: TRBV11-2; J: TRBJ2-2; CDR3: CASSAPRWGTGWTGELFF; DNA: TGTGCCAGCAGCGCCCCCAGATGGGGGACAGGGTGGACCGGGGAGCTGTTTTTT
size: .; D: .; V: TRBV7-8; J: TRBJ1-5; CDR3: CASTYLDRSYNQPQHF; DNA: TGTGCCAGCACCTATCTAGACAGGTCTTACAATCAGCCCCAGCATTTT
size: .; D: TRBD1; V: TRBV2; J: TRBJ2-2; CDR3: CASIPQGANTGELFF; DNA: TGTGCCAGCATCCCCCAGGGGGCGAACACCGGGGAGCTGTTTTTT
size: .; D: TRBD1; V: TRBV4-2; J: TRBJ1-1; CDR3: CASSQAGTGTEAFF; DNA: TGTGCCAGCAGCCAAGCAGGGACAGGGACTGAAGCTTTCTTT
size: few; D: .; V: TRBV6-5; J: TRBJ1-5; CDR3: CASSSGGGSNQPQHF; DNA: TGTGCCAGCAGTAGTGGTGGAGGGAGTAATCAGCCCCAGCATTTT
size: .; D: .; V: TRBV3-1/TRBV3-2; J: TRBJ2-7; CDR3: CASSPFEGSTEQYF; DNA: TGTGCCAGCAGCCCCTTCGAGGGTTCAACCGAGCAGTACTTC
size: .; D: TRBD1; V: TRBV19; J: TRBJ1-5; CDR3: CASSLQGGSQPQHF; DNA: TGTGCCAGTAGTCTACAGGGGGGGAGTCAGCCCCAGCATTTT
size: .; D: .; V: TRBV4-1; J: TRBJ2-1; CDR3: CASSQELLGGSYNEQFF; DNA: TGCGCCAGCAGCCAAGAGCTCCTAGGAGGCTCCTACAATGAGCAGTTCTTC
size: .; D: TRBD2; V: TRBV6-5; J: TRBJ2-1; CDR3: CASRGLAGGRNEQFF; DNA: TGTGCCAGCAGAGGACTAGCGGGGGGGCGTAATGAGCAGTTCTTC
size: .; D: TRBD1; V: TRBV5-8; J: TRBJ1-2; CDR3: CASSPRDRGYGYTF; DNA: TGTGCCAGCAGCCCCCGGGACAGGGGATATGGCTACACCTTC
size: few; D: TRBD1; V: TRBV28; J: TRBJ1-5; CDR3: CASSLTSRTGGRNQPQHF; DNA: TGTGCCAGCAGTCTTACATCTCGGACAGGGGGAAGGAATCAGCCCCAGCATTTT
size: .; D: .; V: TRBV30; J: TRBJ2-5; CDR3: CAWSVGGAIGETQYF; DNA: TGTGCCTGGAGTGTAGGGGGGGCCATCGGGGAGACCCAGTACTTC
size: .; D: TRBD1; V: TRBV15; J: TRBJ2-7; CDR3: CATSRDRGQGPHEQYF; DNA: TGTGCCACCAGCAGAGATCGAGGACAGGGTCCCCACGAGCAGTACTTC
size: .; D: TRBD1; V: TRBV27; J: TRBJ2-7; CDR3: CASSPGQGFRVLTYEQYF; DNA: TGTGCCAGCAGCCCGGGACAGGGGTTTCGAGTACTAACCTACGAGCAGTACTTC
size: many; D: .; V: TRBV9; J: TRBJ2-1; CDR3: CASSVFDNEQFF; DNA: TGTGCCAGCAGCGTCTTTGACAATGAGCAGTTCTTC